This T cell receptor (beta chain) was recorded in a study of beta chain features in type 1 diabetes. For the study at large: Patients did not differ from healthy donors in age, gender or cell yield. Findings and caveats of the study: Across all four CD4+ subsets, people with type 1 diabetes showed modestly shorter TCRB CDR3s.

In regard to this clone: The antigen remains unidentified.

Cell sorting via CD45RO/CCR7/CD25/CD127/CD95/CD27 was performed to obtain CD4+ naive, central memory, regulatory and stem cell-like memory cells. Trimming cost V 0 bases and J 3 bases; bases outside gene matches: 8. The CDR3 runs 17 residues. Per germline, CDR1 SGHRS and CDR2 YFSETQ. cDNA synthesis used the whole RNA isolate, giving expressed TCRB sequences. Using immunoSEQ multiplex PCR, the repertoire was profiled, and TCRdb retains in-frame clones only, with some absent. The data hold around 600,000 clones, with under 15% observed a single time. This sequence originates from a man aged 25-45 years with type 1 diabetes. The chain joins TRBV5-1 to TRBJ2-7; 11 bases are a match to TRBD2. Input material: naive CD4+ T cells from blood. CDR3 in DNA: TGCGCCAGCAGCTTGGTTCTAGCGGGGGGCTCTCGCTACGAGCAGTACTTC. Its translation: CASSLVLAGGSRYEQYF. Full variable domain (rest looked up from reference TRBV5-1 and TRBJ2-7): KAGVTQTPRYLIKTRGQQVTLSCSPISGHRSVSWYQQTPGQGLQFLFEYFSETQRNKGNFPGRFSGRQFSNSRSEMNVSTLELGDSALYLCASSLVLAGGSRYEQYFGPGTRLTVT.